Listed here is a single TCR beta chain. This clone has only one observation. Its cognate antigen has yet to be identified. No base quality information exists; no much larger clone differs at one position. Measured from the cysteine to the phenylalanine, the CDR3 is 13 residues long. The DNA shown is the 39-base CDR3, in frame from base 1. V and J lose 4 bases and 1 base, and a span of 8 bases separates them. From a lookup of the germline V gene, CDR1 and CDR2 are WSHSY and SAAADI. Collaborating institutions collected whole blood in K2EDTA tubes following their own protocols. For TCRbeta analysis, collaborator samples were shipped as frozen whole blood, as isolated PBMCs, or as DNA extracted from either sample type. This sample was included in a study of blood T cell repertoires in COVID-19 (dated by TCRdb to 2020 to 2022). For context, the study as a whole: Samples covering the acute and convalescent phases of COVID-19 were provided by collaborators in the United States, Italy and Spain. The repertoires were released in a freely available public database meant as a resource for research on the immune response to SARS-CoV-2. The material from the prospective study consisted of cDNA or gDNA derived from T cells, B-cell-depleted T cells, or PBMCs. Samples came from the ongoing ImmuneRACE study (first 160 participants) plus 1,254 subjects from 6 global collaborators. The dataset comprised deeply sampled blood TCRbeta repertoires from subjects exposed to, actively infected with, or recovered from COVID-19. Where HLA class I and class II types were available, the types were taken from metadata supplied by the sample provider, not from assay-based typing. Nearly every sample came with metadata listing a de-identified subject ID, COVID-19 status, age in years and sex.

TCRbeta CDR3 regions were amplified from genomic DNA using the immunoSEQ Assay, a bias-controlled multiplex PCR. As for the original processing: The number of nucleated cells in each sample was estimated from the amplification of reference gene primers within the assay. To quantify the absolute abundance of each unique TCRbeta CDR3 rearrangement, sequence reads were collapsed and filtered. Productive Simpson clonality was computed per sample as the square root of Simpson's diversity index over productive rearrangements. Imported from immuneACCESS, the table was reduced by TCRdb to in-frame sequences with V and J called. These copies leave out some clones; in studies compared against another copy, an unresolved V gene accounts for under half, and the cause of the remainder is not known. The V and J calls and clone size were taken over from that table, and D and trimming were inferred from the DNA. For this sample the table gives about 180,000 clones, of which about 80% were detected only once. Together, the top ten hold 6% to 8.5% of the sample.

What the work shows at the level of the full study, not this receptor alone: The quantity of clinical and demographic metadata differed by source and by participant and was supplied without curation.

Sequencing was performed on peripheral blood. This TCR was sampled from a human donor in a cohort sampled during active COVID-19. The chain is assembled from TRBV10-2 and TRBJ2-7; perhaps TRBD1 is the D gene, with 5 bases matching. In nucleotide form, the sequence is TGCGCCAGCAGTGGGACATCGTCCTACGAGCAGTACTTC. Its coded protein is CASSGTSSYEQYF.